This T cell receptor (beta chain) was captured in a study of shared clonotypes between healthy human individuals. Generated by immunoSEQ multiplex PCR, the TCRdb table keeps only in-frame clones and is missing some. The sample gives roughly 2,000,000 clones, roughly 94% of which show up once; around 1.2% is in the top ten. CD45RO negativity and positive selection for CCR7 defined naive CD8 cells, a population that excluded terminally differentiated effector memory CD45RA+ cells. The V end was cut by 6 bases, the J end by 2 bases, with 14 bases between. The CDR3 contains 14 residues. Germline-derived CDR1 and CDR2 are MNHEY and SMNVEV (reference sequence).

This sequence originates from a young man in good health. The sequenced sample consisted of naive CD8+ T cells sorted from blood. The chain uses TRBV27 and TRBJ2-7, with D perhaps TRBD1 (6 bases). The CDR3 region is CASSPFGDTYEQYF. The CDR3 nucleotides read TGTGCCAGCAGCCCGTTCGGGGACACCTACGAGCAGTACTTC.